One T cell receptor beta chain is described in this entry. Its antigen remains unknown. This entry belongs to a study of T cell repertoires in cytomegalovirus infection. Study-level background: Recently identified HLA-C-restricted CMV epitopes were used, and well-studied HLA-B-restricted CMV epitopes were used as well. Study findings and constraints: Dominating the ex vivo response were HLA-C-restricted CMV-specific TCR beta clonotypes.

TCRdb reanalysed the reads using MiXCR and keeps one entry per CDR3 protein. The sample shows 300,000 to 400,000 distinct CDR3 sequences, 25% to 35% of them seen only once. The V end lost 2 bases, the J end lost 2 bases, and 7 bases lay between the germline ends. The germline CDR1 and CDR2 sequences are SGHVS and FNYEAQ. The CDR3 is 14 amino acids. The sample in question was cultured PBMCs, obtained from culture after CMV antigen stimulation. The TCR was taken from a human donor in good health (CMV status not recorded). Some clones in this sample may be carry-over from other donors' samples. The chain is built from TRBV7-6 and TRBJ1-5; a weak D match, TRBD1 (6 bases). CDR3 protein: CASSLPGGNQPQHF. The DNA of the CDR3 is TGTGCCAGCAGCTTACCAGGGGGCAATCAGCCCCAGCATTTT.